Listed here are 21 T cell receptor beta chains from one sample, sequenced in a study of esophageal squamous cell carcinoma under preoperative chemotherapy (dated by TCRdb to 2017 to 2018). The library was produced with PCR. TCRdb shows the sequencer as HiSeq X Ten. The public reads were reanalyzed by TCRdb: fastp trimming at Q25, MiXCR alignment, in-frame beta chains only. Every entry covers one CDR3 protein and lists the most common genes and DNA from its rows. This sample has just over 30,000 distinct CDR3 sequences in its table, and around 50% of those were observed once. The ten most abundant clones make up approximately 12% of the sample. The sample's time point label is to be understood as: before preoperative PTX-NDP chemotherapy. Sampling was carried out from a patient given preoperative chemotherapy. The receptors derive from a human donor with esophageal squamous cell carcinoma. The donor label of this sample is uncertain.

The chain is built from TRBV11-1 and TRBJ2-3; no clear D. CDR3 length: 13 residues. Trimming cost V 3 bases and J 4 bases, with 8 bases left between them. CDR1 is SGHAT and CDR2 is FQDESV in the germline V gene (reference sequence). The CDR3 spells CASSLRISDTQYF. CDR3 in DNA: TGTGCCAGCAGCTTGCGAATTTCAGATACGCAGTATTTT. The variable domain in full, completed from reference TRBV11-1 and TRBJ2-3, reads EAEVAQSPRYKITEKSQAVAFWCDPISGHATLYWYRQILGQGPELLVQFQDESVVDDSQLPKDRFSAERLKGVDSTLKIQPAELGDSAMYLCASSLRISDTQYFGPGTRLTVL.

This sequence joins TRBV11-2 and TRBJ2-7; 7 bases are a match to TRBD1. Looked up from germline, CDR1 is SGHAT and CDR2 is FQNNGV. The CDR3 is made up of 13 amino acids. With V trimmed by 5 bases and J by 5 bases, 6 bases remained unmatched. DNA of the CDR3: TGTGCCAGCAGCCAGGACAGGCTGGACGAGCAGTACTTC. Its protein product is CASSQDRLDEQYF.

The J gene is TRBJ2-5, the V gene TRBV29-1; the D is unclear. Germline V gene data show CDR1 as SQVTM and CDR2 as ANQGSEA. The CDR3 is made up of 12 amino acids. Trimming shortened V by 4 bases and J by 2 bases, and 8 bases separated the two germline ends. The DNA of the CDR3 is TGCAGCGTTGCCGGAGCACAAGAGACCCAGTACTTC. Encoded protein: CSVAGAQETQYF.

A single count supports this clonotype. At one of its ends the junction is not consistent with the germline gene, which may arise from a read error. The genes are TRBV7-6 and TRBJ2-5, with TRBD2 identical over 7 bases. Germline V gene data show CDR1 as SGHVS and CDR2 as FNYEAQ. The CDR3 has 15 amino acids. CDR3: CARSLGGGGKETQYF. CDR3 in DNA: TGTGCCAGGAGCTTGGGGGGGGGTGGCAAAGAGACCCAGTACTTC.

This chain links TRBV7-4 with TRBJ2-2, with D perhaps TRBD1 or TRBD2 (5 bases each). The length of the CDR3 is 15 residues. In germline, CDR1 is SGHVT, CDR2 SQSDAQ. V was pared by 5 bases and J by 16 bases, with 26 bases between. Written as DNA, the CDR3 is TGTGCCAGCAGCCGGAAGACAGTGAACACCGGGGCGCAGTTTTTT. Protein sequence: CASSRKTVNTGAQFF.

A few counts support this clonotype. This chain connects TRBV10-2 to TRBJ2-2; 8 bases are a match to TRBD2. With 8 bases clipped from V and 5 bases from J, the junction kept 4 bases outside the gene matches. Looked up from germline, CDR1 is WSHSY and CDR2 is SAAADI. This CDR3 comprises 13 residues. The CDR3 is CASREGLTGELFF. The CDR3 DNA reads TGCGCCAGCCGGGAGGGCCTTACCGGGGAGCTGTTTTTT.

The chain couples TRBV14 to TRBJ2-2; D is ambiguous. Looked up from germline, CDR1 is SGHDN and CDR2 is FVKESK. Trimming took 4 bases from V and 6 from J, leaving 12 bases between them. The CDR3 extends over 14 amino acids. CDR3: CASSPLQVAGELFF. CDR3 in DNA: TGTGCCAGCAGCCCCTTGCAGGTAGCCGGGGAGCTGTTTTTT.

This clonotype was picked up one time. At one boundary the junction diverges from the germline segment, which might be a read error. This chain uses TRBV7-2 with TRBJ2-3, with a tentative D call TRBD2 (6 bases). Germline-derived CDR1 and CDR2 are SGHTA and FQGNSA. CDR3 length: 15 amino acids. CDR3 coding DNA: TGTGCCGGCGGGACCGGGGGTAGTTCGCCAGAGACGCAGTATTTT. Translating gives CAGGTGGSSPETQYF.

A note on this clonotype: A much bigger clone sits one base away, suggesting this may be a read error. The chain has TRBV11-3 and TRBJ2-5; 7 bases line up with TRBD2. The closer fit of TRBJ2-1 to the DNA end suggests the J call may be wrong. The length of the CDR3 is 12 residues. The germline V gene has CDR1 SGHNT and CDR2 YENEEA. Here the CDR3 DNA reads TGTGCCAGCAGCTCGGGGGGTGAGACCCAGTTCTTC. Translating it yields CASSSGGETQFF.

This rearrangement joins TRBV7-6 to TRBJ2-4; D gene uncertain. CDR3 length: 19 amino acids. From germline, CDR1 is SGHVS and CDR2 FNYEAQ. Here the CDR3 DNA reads TGTGGCAGGAGCTTTGGTCCGCCCCTCGCCGGGCGTGCCAAAAACATTCAGTACTTC. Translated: CGRSFGPPLAGRAKNIQYF. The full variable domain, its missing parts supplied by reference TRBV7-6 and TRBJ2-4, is GAGVSQSPRYKVTKRGQDVALRCDPISGHVSLYWYRQALGQGPEFLTYFNYEAQQDKSGLPNDRFSAERPEGSISTLTIQRTEQRDSAMYRCGRSFGPPLAGRAKNIQYFGAGTRLSVL.

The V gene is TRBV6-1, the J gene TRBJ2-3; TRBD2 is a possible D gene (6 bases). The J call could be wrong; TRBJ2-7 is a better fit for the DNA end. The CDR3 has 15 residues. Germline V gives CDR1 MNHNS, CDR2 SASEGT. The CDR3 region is CASSGRISGTDTQYF. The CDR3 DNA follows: TGTGCCAGCAGCGGCAGGATTAGCGGCACAGATACGCAGTACTTC.

The CDR3 coding sequence is TGTGCCAGCAGTTCAGGACAGGGGGCGGATGAGCAGTACTTC. This encodes CASSSGQGADEQYF. The chain couples TRBV6-5 to TRBJ2-5, with 11 bases identical to TRBD1. Germline V gene sequence: CDR1 MNHEY, CDR2 SVGAGI. CDR3 size: 14 residues. With V trimmed by 4 bases and J by 11 bases, 9 bases remained unmatched.

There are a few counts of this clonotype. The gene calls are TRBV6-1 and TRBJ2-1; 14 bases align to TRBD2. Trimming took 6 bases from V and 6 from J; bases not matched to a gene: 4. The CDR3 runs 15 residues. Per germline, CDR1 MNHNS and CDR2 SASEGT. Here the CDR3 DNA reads TGTGCCAGCAGCCCCGGGACTAGCGGGAGCAATGAGCAGTTCTTC. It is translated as CASSPGTSGSNEQFF.

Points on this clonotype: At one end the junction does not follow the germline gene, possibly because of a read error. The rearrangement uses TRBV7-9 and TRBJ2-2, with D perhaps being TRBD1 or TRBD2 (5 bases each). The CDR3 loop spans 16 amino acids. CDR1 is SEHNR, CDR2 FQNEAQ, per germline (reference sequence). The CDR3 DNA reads TGTGCCAGCAGCCGGGGCCAGACTGTATCCACCGGTACGCTGTATTTT. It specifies CASSRGQTVSTGTLYF.

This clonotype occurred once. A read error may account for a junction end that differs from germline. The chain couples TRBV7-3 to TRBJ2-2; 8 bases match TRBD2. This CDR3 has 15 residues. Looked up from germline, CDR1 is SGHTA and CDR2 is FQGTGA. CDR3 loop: CASSLSAGVRGKLYF. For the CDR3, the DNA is TGTGCCAGCAGCTTATCAGCGGGAGTGAGAGGGAAGCTGTATTTT.

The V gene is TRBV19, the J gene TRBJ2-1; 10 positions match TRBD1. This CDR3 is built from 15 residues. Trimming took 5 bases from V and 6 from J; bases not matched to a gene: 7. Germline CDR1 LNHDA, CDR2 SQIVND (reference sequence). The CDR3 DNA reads TGTGCCAGTAGTTCCGGGACAGGGGAAGTCAATGAGCAGTTCTTC. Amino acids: CASSSGTGEVNEQFF.

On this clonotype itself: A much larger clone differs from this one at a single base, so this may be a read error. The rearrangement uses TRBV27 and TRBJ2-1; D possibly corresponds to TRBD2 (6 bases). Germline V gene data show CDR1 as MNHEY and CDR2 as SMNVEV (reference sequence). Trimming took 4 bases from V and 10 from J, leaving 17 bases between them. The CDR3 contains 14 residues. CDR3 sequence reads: CASSSAGKGYEQFF. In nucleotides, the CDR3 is TGTGCCAGCAGTTCCGCGGGGAAGGGCTACGAGCAGTTCTTC.

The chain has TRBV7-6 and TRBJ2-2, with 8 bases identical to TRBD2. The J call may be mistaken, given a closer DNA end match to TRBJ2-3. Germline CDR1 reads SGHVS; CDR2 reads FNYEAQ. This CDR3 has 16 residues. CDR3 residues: CASSLGGSGSTGTQYF. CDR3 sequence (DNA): TGTGCCAGCAGCTTAGGTGGGAGCGGGAGCACCGGTACGCAGTATTTT.

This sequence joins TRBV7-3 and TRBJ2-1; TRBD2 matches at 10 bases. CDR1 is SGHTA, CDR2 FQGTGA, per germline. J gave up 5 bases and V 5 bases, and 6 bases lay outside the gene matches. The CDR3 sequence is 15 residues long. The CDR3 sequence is CASSTGLAANNEQFF. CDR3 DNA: TGTGCCAGCAGCACCGGACTAGCGGCTAACAATGAGCAGTTCTTC.

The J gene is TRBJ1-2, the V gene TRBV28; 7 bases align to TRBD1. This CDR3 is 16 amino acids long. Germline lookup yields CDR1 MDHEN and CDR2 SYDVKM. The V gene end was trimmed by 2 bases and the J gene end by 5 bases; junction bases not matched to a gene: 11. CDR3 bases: TGTGCCAGCAGTTTACCTGACAGGGCGTCTAGGTATGGCTACACCTTC. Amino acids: CASSLPDRASRYGYTF.

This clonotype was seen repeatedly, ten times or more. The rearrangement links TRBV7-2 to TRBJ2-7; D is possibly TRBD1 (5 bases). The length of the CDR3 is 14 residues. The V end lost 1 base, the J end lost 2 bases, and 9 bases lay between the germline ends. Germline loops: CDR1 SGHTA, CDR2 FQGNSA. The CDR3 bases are TGTGCCAGCAGCTTAGATCAGGGCGCCTACGAGCAGTACTTC. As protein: CASSLDQGAYEQYF.